Following are 14 T cell receptor beta chains from one sample sequenced in a study of T-cell reconstitution after alpha-beta-depleted transplantation in children (dated by TCRdb to the mid-2010s). The time point label on this specimen signifies: day 60 (about 2 months) after transplantation. The treatment or condition label, as the study defines it: allogeneic hematopoietic cell transplantation with graft depleted of TCRalphabeta T cells and CD19 B cells. Library prep was done by PCR. Instrument on record: Illumina HiSeq 2500. To normalize quantification of the TCRbeta repertoire, the TCR libraries were built with molecular barcoding that relied on unique molecular identifiers. The raw public reads went through TCRdb reprocessing: fastp at Q25, MiXCR clone calling, in-frame beta chains kept. Rows are combined by CDR3 protein, so each entry shows the most common genes and DNA. In all, the sample holds tens of thousands of distinct CDR3 sequences, and 7.5% to 10% of those were seen once. The ten top clones hold approximately 30% of the sample.

The sequencing used PBMCs, mostly from graft donor cells, collected 60 days after TCRalphabeta/CD19-depleted stem cell transplant. Receptor source: a male patient between 2 and 15 years old who had a stem cell transplant for chronic granulomatous disease, so the T cells may come from the graft donor.

The V and J genes are TRBV18 and TRBJ2-3, with D uncertain. Looked up from germline, CDR1 is KGHSH and CDR2 is LQKENI. This CDR3 is built from 12 residues. V dropped 4 bases and J dropped 2 bases, with 4 bases sitting between them. CDR3 in amino acids: CASSQATDTQYF. The DNA for the CDR3 is TGTGCCAGCTCACAGGCCACAGATACGCAGTATTTT.

This clonotype was counted between two and nine times. The rearrangement uses TRBV6-4 and TRBJ2-1; D gene unclear. The V gene's germline CDR1 is MRHNA and CDR2 SNTAGT. V was pared by 5 bases and J by 5 bases, with 10 bases between. This CDR3 is 13 amino acids long. This CDR3 reads CASSPVVNNEQFF. The CDR3 DNA is TGTGCCAGCAGTCCTGTGGTGAACAATGAGCAGTTCTTC.

This clonotype was recorded many times. The J gene is TRBJ1-5, the V gene TRBV6-5; D might be TRBD1 (5 bases). The CDR3 spans 17 residues. Germline V gene sequence: CDR1 MNHEY, CDR2 SVGAGI. V was trimmed by 2 bases and J by 5 bases, leaving 19 bases between them. This CDR3 reads CASSYPKTVLVDQPQHF. Here the CDR3 DNA reads TGTGCCAGCAGTTACCCGAAGACAGTCTTAGTGGATCAGCCCCAGCATTTT.

This clonotype was recorded at least ten times. CDR3: CASSPLAGGSRGSYNEQFF. CDR3 in DNA: TGCGCCAGCAGCCCCCTAGCGGGAGGGTCCCGCGGCTCCTACAATGAGCAGTTCTTC. This chain links TRBV5-1 with TRBJ2-1, with 12 bases matching TRBD2. The J segment lost 0 bases and the V segment lost 4 bases, leaving 11 bases of the junction unmatched. There are 19 residues in the CDR3. Germline V gene lookup returns CDR1 SGHRS and CDR2 YFSETQ. The full variable domain, rest sourced from reference TRBV5-1 and TRBJ2-1, is KAGVTQTPRYLIKTRGQQVTLSCSPISGHRSVSWYQQTPGQGLQFLFEYFSETQRNKGNFPGRFSGRQFSNSRSEMNVSTLELGDSALYLCASSPLAGGSRGSYNEQFFGPGTRLTVL.

This sequence joins TRBV5-6 and TRBJ1-2; 7 nucleotides align to TRBD1. Germline V gene sequence: CDR1 SGHDT, CDR2 YYEEEE. The CDR3 sequence is 15 residues long. J gave up 1 base and V 4 bases, and 7 bases lay outside the gene matches. The CDR3 region has the DNA TGTGCCAGCAGCGTGGGACAGTCACGTAACTATGGCTACACCTTC. Translating it yields CASSVGQSRNYGYTF. The full variable domain, rest sourced from reference TRBV5-6 and TRBJ1-2, is DAGVTQSPTHLIKTRGQQVTLRCSPKSGHDTVSWYQQALGQGPQFIFQYYEEEERQRGNFPDRFSGHQFPNYSSELNVNALLLGDSALYLCASSVGQSRNYGYTFGSGTRLTVV.

In its sample, this clonotype was seen many times. This chain uses TRBV12-3 or TRBV12-4 with TRBJ2-2; D gene ambiguous. Trimming removed 6 bases from V and 2 bases from J, with 4 bases in between. This CDR3 comprises 12 residues. CDR3 sequence: CASRFNTGELFF. The CDR3 region has the DNA TGTGCCAGCAGATTTAACACCGGGGAGCTGTTTTTT.

V and J are TRBV18 and TRBJ2-1; 8 bases agree with TRBD2. Germline trimming cut 3 bases from V and 9 bases from J; bases unmatched to any gene: 7. The V gene's germline CDR1 is KGHSH and CDR2 LQKENI. This CDR3 is 14 amino acids long. The CDR3 DNA follows: TGTGCCAGCTCACCGCCGACTAGCGTGGGTGAGCAGTTCTTC. Residues: CASSPPTSVGEQFF.

This clonotype has only a few counts. The chain uses TRBV6-5 and TRBJ1-6, with D perhaps TRBD1 (6 bases). CDR1 is MNHEY and CDR2 is SVGAGI in the germline V gene. CDR3 length: 15 residues. V was clipped by 2 bases and J by 8 bases, with 13 bases between them. The CDR3 DNA sequence: TGTGCCAGCAGTTACAGGGGGTCGGAAGATTCACCCCTCCACTTT. It specifies CASSYRGSEDSPLHF.

This clonotype was seen ten or more times. This rearrangement joins TRBV20-1 to TRBJ2-7, with 9 bases fitting TRBD2. Trimming removed 6 bases from V and 3 bases from J; junction bases left unmatched: 6. This CDR3 has 13 residues. Germline CDR1 DFQATT, CDR2 SNEGSKA (reference sequence). The CDR3 coding sequence is TGCAGTGCCAATCTAGCGGGACTCTACGAGCAGTACTTC. Translation: CSANLAGLYEQYF.

The chain uses TRBV7-6 and TRBJ2-3; D is unclear. Germline loops: CDR1 SGHVS, CDR2 FNYEAQ. This CDR3 has 16 amino acids. Between the trimmed V and J ends, which lost 5 bases and 2 bases, there was a span of 17 bases. The CDR3 spells CASSLGPPVLTDTQYF. Written as DNA, the CDR3 is TGTGCCAGCAGCCTAGGGCCCCCCGTTCTCACAGATACGCAGTATTTT.

A few counts support this clonotype. The J gene is TRBJ2-3, the V gene TRBV5-6, with 7 bases matching TRBD2. Germline trimming cut 4 bases from V and 2 bases from J; bases unmatched to any gene: 10. The CDR3 has 16 amino acids. The germline V gene has CDR1 SGHDT and CDR2 YYEEEE. As DNA, the CDR3 is TGTGCCAGCAGCCCCCGGGCAGCGGGGAACACAGATACGCAGTATTTT. Translation gives CASSPRAAGNTDTQYF.

For this clonotype: This may arise from a read error, as a much more abundant clone is one base away. The chain uses TRBV28 and TRBJ1-1; 8 bases agree with TRBD1. Germline trimming cut 2 bases from V and 3 bases from J; bases unmatched to any gene: 2. This CDR3 is built from 14 residues. Looked up from germline, CDR1 is MDHEN and CDR2 is SYDVKM. The CDR3, as DNA: TGTGCCAGCAGTTTACAGGGGGCGTACACTGAAGCTTTCTTT. It translates to CASSLQGAYTEAFF.

At least ten counts were recorded for this clonotype. The chain uses TRBV6-2 or TRBV6-3 and TRBJ2-2; D is uncertain. This CDR3 is 11 amino acids long. V shed 2 bases and J shed 6 bases, with 1 base lying between them. The germline gives CDR1 MNHEY, CDR2 SVGEGT. CDR3 coding DNA: TGTGCCAGCAGTTACCCCGGGGAGCTGTTTTTT. Amino acid sequence: CASSYPGELFF.

This clonotype has a count of ten or more. The chain joins TRBV20-1 to TRBJ2-2, with no clear D. V dropped 3 bases and J dropped 1 base, with 6 bases sitting between them. Germline CDR1 reads DFQATT; CDR2 reads SNEGSKA (reference sequence). CDR3 length: 13 residues. CDR3 in DNA: TGCAGTGCTAGCCTGGGGAACACCGGGGAGCTGTTTTTT. Amino acids: CSASLGNTGELFF.